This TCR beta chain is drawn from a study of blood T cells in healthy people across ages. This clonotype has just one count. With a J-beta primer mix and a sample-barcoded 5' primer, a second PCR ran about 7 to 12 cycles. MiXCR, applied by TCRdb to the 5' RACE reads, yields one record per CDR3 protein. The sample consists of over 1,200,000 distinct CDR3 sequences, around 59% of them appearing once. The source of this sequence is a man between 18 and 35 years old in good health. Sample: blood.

The CDR3 loop is CASRLQTGSQETQYF. CDR3 in DNA: TGTGCCAGCAGATTACAGACAGGGTCTCAAGAGACCCAGTACTTC. V and J are TRBV6-1 and TRBJ2-5; 7 bases fit TRBD1. Per germline, CDR1 MNHNS and CDR2 SASEGT. After removal of 6 bases from V and 2 bases from J, the junction contained 9 bases not matched to a gene. The CDR3 spans 15 residues.